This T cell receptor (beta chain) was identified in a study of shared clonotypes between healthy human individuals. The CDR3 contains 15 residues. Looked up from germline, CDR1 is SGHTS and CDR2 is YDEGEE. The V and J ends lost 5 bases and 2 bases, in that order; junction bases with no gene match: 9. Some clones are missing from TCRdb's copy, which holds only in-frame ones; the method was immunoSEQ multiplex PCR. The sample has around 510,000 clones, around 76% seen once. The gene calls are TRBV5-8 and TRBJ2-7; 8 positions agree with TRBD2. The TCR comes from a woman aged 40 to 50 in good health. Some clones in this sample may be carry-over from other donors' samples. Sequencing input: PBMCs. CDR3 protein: CASSYNSGTTYEQYF. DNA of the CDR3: TGTGCCAGCAGTTACAATAGCGGGACAACCTACGAGCAGTACTTC.